This TCR beta chain was identified in a study of CD8 T cells in Susac syndrome. Reverse transcription of about 0.5 to 1 ug RNA was carried out with random hexamers. An immunoSEQ multiplex PCR generated amplified TCR beta CDR3 products spanning 54 Vbeta and 13 Jbeta. TCRdb analysed the immunoSEQ multiplex PCR reads with MiXCR anew, one entry per CDR3 protein. Here the sample spans around 280,000 distinct CDR3 sequences, around 92% being singletons. CDR1 MNHNY and CDR2 SVGAGI come from the germline V gene (reference sequence). The CDR3 extends over 15 amino acids. Trimming removed 6 bases from V and 2 bases from J, with 16 bases in between. The sequenced target, TCR beta, came from blood CD8+ and CD4+ T cells.

The receptor was isolated from a human donor with multiple sclerosis. V and J are TRBV6-6 and TRBJ2-5; D unclear. The source material was CD4+ T cells from PBMCs. DNA of the CDR3: TGTGCCAGCAGAATAACGGAAACGTTTCAAGAGACCCAGTACTTC. Translated: CASRITETFQETQYF.